These T cell receptor beta chains were read from a single sample in a study of cytomegalovirus exposure and HLA in healthy donors. Sequencing used immunoSEQ multiplex PCR; TCRdb keeps in-frame clones, though not all of them. The table includes 95,000 to 150,000 clones, around three quarters detected once. Input material: PBMCs. The source of these receptors is a woman aged 60-75 years in good health and CMV-seropositive. The CDR3 runs from the conserved cysteine through the conserved F or W. Fields, in order: D gene, clone size, J gene, V gene, CDR3 DNA, CDR3 protein. A D gene is named only where the DNA matches it firmly. The size of a clone is reported for some rows only, either as once, few or many, or as a class for expanded clones.

>-|-|TRBJ1-2|TRBV11-2
TGTGCCAGCAGCTTCTCGGGACAAAACTATGGCTACACCTTC
CASSFSGQNYGYTF
>TRBD1|few|TRBJ1-1|TRBV15
TGTGCCACCAGCATAGGACAGGGAGGCACTGAAGCTTTCTTT
CATSIGQGGTEAFF
>TRBD2|-|TRBJ2-7|TRBV29-1
TGCAGCGCGCGGGGGTACGAGCAGTACTTC
CSARGYEQYF
>-|-|TRBJ2-7|TRBV7-2
TGTGCCAGCAGCTTAATCTCCGGTCGAGGAGAGCAGTACTTC
CASSLISGRGEQYF
>TRBD2|-|TRBJ2-3|TRBV6-4
TGTGCCAGCAGTGACTCAGGCGGGGGGGCCTCAGATACGCAGTATTTT
CASSDSGGGASDTQYF
>-|-|TRBJ1-5|TRBV27
TGTGCCAGCAGTAAAGCTTTGGGGGAGGGACATCAGCCCCAGCATTTT
CASSKALGEGHQPQHF
>-|-|TRBJ2-6|TRBV18
TGTGCCAGCTCACCAGTCACGGACAGTCCCCCCTCTGGGGCCAACGTCCTGACTTTC
CASSPVTDSPPSGANVLTF
>TRBD1|-|TRBJ1-4|TRBV7-2
TGTGCCAGCAGCCGACAGGGCGGACGGGATGAAAAACTGTTTTTT
CASSRQGGRDEKLFF
>-|few|TRBJ2-3|TRBV15
TGTGCCACCAGCGTGCTCCAGGGTGGCACAGATACGCAGTATTTT
CATSVLQGGTDTQYF
>-|-|TRBJ2-1|TRBV7-9
TGTGCCAGCAGCTTGGTGTCCGGAGCCTACAATGAGCAGTTCTTC
CASSLVSGAYNEQFF
>TRBD1|-|TRBJ1-5|TRBV12-5
TGTGCTAGTGGGACAGGGAAGAATCAGCCCCAGCATTTT
CASGTGKNQPQHF
>-|-|TRBJ2-3|TRBV7-9
TGTGCCAGCAGCTTAGGACGTGGGCTCGCTAGCACAGATACGCAGTATTTT
CASSLGRGLASTDTQYF
>-|-|TRBJ2-1|TRBV7-9
TGTGCCAGCAACACGGAGACTCCCTACAATGAGCAGTTCTTC
CASNTETPYNEQFF
>-|few|TRBJ1-1|TRBV16
TGTGCCAGCAGCCAAGTCCGCGGCGTGGGGGCGTATCACACTGAAGCTTTCTTT
CASSQVRGVGAYHTEAFF
>-|-|TRBJ2-1|TRBV29-1
TGCAGCGTTGGCGGGCTAGCCGGCAATGAGCAGTTCTTC
CSVGGLAGNEQFF
>-|-|TRBJ2-7|TRBV6-6
TGTGCCAGCAGTTACGACGAGGAATACGAGCAGTACTTC
CASSYDEEYEQYF
>-|-|TRBJ1-1|TRBV27
TGTGCCAGCAGTTTTTCAGGGATCACTGAAGCTTTCTTT
CASSFSGITEAFF
>TRBD1|-|TRBJ1-2|TRBV7-8
TGTGCCAGCAGCTTGGACAGGGGGCGGGTTGGCTACACCTTC
CASSLDRGRVGYTF
>TRBD1|-|TRBJ2-1|TRBV2
TGTGTCAGCCGCCGGGACAGGGCCTATGAGCAGTTCTTC
CVSRRDRAYEQFF
>-|-|TRBJ1-3|TRBV6-1
TGTGCCAGCATGCGGGACTCTGGAAACACCATATATTTT
CASMRDSGNTIYF
>-|-|TRBJ2-2|TRBV5-1
TGCGCCAGCAGCAAGCAAACCGGGGAGCTGTTTTTT
CASSKQTGELFF
>-|-|TRBJ2-7|TRBV7-9
TGTGCCAGCACCTCCCCCCAGGGGAGCTCCTACGAGCAGTACTTC
CASTSPQGSSYEQYF
>TRBD2|-|TRBJ2-1|TRBV5-1
TGCGCCAGCAGCTTAATTAGCGGGAGGGTGGCTGAGCAGTTCTTC
CASSLISGRVAEQFF
>TRBD1|-|TRBJ1-1|TRBV4-2
TGTGCCAGCAGCCTGTGGGGACAGGTGAACACTGAAGCTTTCTTT
CASSLWGQVNTEAFF
>-|once|TRBJ2-5|TRBV28
TGTGCCAGCAGGCAGACTAGTATAGAGACCCAGTACTTC
CASRQTSIETQYF
>-|-|TRBJ2-1|TRBV6-4
TGTGCCAGCAGCGACTCTGGTCTTCAGGGTAGGCATGAGCAGTTCTTC
CASSDSGLQGRHEQFF
>TRBD2|-|TRBJ2-2|TRBV2
TGTGCCAGCAGTTTGGGACTAGCGGGAGGAGGCACCGGGGAGCTGTTTTTT
CASSLGLAGGGTGELFF
>TRBD2|-|TRBJ2-2|TRBV14
TGTGCCAGCAGCCAAGACTTAGGGACACCCGGGACTAGGGCCGGGGAGCTGTTTTTT
CASSQDLGTPGTRAGELFF
>TRBD1|-|TRBJ1-6|TRBV14
TGTGCCAGCAGCCAAGGACAGGGGGCTTATAATTCACCCCTCCACTTT
CASSQGQGAYNSPLHF
>TRBD2|few|TRBJ2-1|TRBV7-9
TGTGCCAGCAGCCTCGGGACTAGCGGCATAGGGTCCTACAATGAGCAGTTCTTC
CASSLGTSGIGSYNEQFF
>TRBD1|few|TRBJ1-2|TRBV7-6
TGTGCCAGCAGCTTTCCTTCCGGGACAGCAACTAACTATGGCTACACCTTC
CASSFPSGTATNYGYTF
>TRBD2|-|TRBJ2-2|TRBV4-2
TGTGCCAGCAGCCTAGGTTTAGCGGGGGGGAGGAACACCGGGGAGCTGTTTTTT
CASSLGLAGGRNTGELFF
>-|-|TRBJ2-7|TRBV6-5
TGTGCCAGCAGGACCCTAGAACAAGCCTACGAGCAGTACTTC
CASRTLEQAYEQYF
>-|-|TRBJ2-2|TRBV5-1
TGCGCCAGCAGCGTGTCGGACATCTTGGGTACCGGGGAGCTGTTTTTT
CASSVSDILGTGELFF
>TRBD1|-|TRBJ1-1|TRBV11-2
TGTGCCAGCAGCTTAAGAGGGGCGGGACAGGGGGCAAAGTGGGCTGAAGCTTTCTTT
CASSLRGAGQGAKWAEAFF
>-|few|TRBJ1-2|TRBV6-6
TGTGCCAGCAGTTACCTTGACTATGGCTACACCTTC
CASSYLDYGYTF
>-|once|TRBJ1-2|TRBV7-2
TGTGCCAGCAGTTTAAATTTCCGCTATGGCTACACCTTC
CASSLNFRYGYTF
>-|-|TRBJ2-7|TRBV7-2
TGTGCCAGCAGCTTAATGCTGGGCGGGTACGAGCAGTACTTC
CASSLMLGGYEQYF
>-|-|TRBJ2-5|TRBV6-5
TGTGCCAGCAAATTTGGGCCCTCAAGTGGAGAGACCCAGTACTTC
CASKFGPSSGETQYF
>TRBD1|few|TRBJ2-1|TRBV4-1
TGCGCCAGCAGCCAAGATGGGTACGGACAGGCCGAGTTCTTC
CASSQDGYGQAEFF
>TRBD2|-|TRBJ2-2|TRBV4-2
TGTGCCAGCAGCCAAGAAACTAGCGGGGGGGCCGTGACCGGGGAGCTGTTTTTT
CASSQETSGGAVTGELFF
>-|-|TRBJ1-4|TRBV5-1
TGCGCCAGCAGCTTGGGACTACGAAATGAAAAACTGTTTTTT
CASSLGLRNEKLFF
>-|-|TRBJ1-5|TRBV29-1
TGCAGCGCCCGGACAGATAGCAATCAGCCCCAGCATTTT
CSARTDSNQPQHF
>TRBD2|-|TRBJ2-1|TRBV4-3
TGCGCCAGCAGCCAACGCGGGAGCTCCTACAATGAGCAGTTCTTC
CASSQRGSSYNEQFF
>-|few|TRBJ1-3|TRBV7-2
TGTGCCAGCAGTGCACCGGGGGGCTTGAGAAACACCATATATTTT
CASSAPGGLRNTIYF
>-|-|TRBJ2-7|TRBV7-2
TGTGCCAGCAGCCCAGAGGCAGTCTTCGCCTACGAGCAGTACTTC
CASSPEAVFAYEQYF
>-|-|TRBJ1-6|TRBV4-2
TGTGCCAGCAGCCAAGAGGTGGGCAGGGGTAATTCACCCCTCCACTTT
CASSQEVGRGNSPLHF
>-|-|TRBJ2-7|TRBV2
TGTGCCAGCAGGAAAGAGCGAGGGATGGGTAGATACGAGCAGTACTTC
CASRKERGMGRYEQYF
>-|-|TRBJ2-5|TRBV5-6
TGTGCCAGCGGGACTCAGGAGTGGACCCAGTACTTC
CASGTQEWTQYF
>-|-|TRBJ1-1|TRBV18
TGTGCCAGCTCACCACCCTTTGAGAAGAACACTGAAGCTTTCTTT
CASSPPFEKNTEAFF
>-|-|TRBJ1-4|TRBV7-2
TGTGCCAGCAGCTTAGGCCGGCGGGGTAATGAAAAACTGTTTTTT
CASSLGRRGNEKLFF
>-|-|TRBJ1-2|TRBV5-4
TGTGCCGCCAGCAGGGACTTCAAGATAGACTATGGCTACACCTTC
CAASRDFKIDYGYTF
>-|-|TRBJ1-3|TRBV7-2
TGTGCCAGCAGCTTCGGGGTAAAGGACACCATATATTTT
CASSFGVKDTIYF